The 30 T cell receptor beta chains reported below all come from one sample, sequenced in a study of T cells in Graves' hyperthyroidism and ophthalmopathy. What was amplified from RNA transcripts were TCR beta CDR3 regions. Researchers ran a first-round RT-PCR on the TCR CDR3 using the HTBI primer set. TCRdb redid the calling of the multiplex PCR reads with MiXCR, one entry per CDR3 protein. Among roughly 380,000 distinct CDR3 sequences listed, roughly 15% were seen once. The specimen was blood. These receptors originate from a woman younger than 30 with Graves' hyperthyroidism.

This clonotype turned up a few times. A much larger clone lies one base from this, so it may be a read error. The CDR3 reads CAVSAPLATSTDTQYF. CDR3 bases: TGTGCCGTCAGTGCCCCACTAGCGACAAGCACAGATACGCAGTATTTT. The rearrangement uses TRBV10-3 and TRBJ2-3, with 7 nucleotides matching TRBD2. This CDR3 contains 16 residues. From germline, CDR1 is ENHRY and CDR2 SYGVKD.

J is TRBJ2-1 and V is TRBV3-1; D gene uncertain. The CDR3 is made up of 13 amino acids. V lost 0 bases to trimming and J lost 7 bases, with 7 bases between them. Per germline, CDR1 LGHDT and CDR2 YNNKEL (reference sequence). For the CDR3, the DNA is TGTGCCAGCAGCCAAGATACGTCAAATGAGCAGTTCTTC. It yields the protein CASSQDTSNEQFF.

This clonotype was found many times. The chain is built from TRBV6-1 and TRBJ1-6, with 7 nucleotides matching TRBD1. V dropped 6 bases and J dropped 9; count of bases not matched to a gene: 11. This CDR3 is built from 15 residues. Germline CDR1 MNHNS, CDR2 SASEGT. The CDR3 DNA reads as TGTGCCAGCAGGAGAACCGGGACAGAATTTTCACCCCTCCACTTT. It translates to CASRRTGTEFSPLHF.

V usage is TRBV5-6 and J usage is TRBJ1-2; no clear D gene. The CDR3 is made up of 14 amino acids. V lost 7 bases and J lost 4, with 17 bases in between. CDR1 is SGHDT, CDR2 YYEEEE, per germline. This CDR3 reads CASRTRPMGYGYTF. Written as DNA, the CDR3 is TGTGCCAGCCGCACCCGTCCCATGGGCTATGGCTACACCTTC.

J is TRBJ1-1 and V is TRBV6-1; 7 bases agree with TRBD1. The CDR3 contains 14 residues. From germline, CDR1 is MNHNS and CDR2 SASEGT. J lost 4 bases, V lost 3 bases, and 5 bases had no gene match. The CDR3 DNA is TGTGCCAGCAGTGACAGGGGGAGGAGCACTGAAGCTTTCTTT. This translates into CASSDRGRSTEAFF.

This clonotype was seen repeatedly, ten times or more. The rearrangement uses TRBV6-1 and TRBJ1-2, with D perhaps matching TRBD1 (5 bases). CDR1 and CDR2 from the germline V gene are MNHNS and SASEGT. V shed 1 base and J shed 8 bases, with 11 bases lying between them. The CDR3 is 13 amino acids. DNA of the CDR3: TGTGCCAGCAGTGAAGGGGACGGCGGGGGCTACACCTTC. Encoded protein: CASSEGDGGGYTF.

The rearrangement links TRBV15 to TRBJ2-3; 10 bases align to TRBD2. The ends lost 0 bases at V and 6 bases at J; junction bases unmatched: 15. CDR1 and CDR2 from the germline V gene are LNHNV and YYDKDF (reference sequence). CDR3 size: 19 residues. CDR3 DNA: TGTGCCACCAGCAGAGATTACTTAGCGGGAGGTGGGGGGAAGGATACGCAGTATTTT. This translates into CATSRDYLAGGGGKDTQYF.

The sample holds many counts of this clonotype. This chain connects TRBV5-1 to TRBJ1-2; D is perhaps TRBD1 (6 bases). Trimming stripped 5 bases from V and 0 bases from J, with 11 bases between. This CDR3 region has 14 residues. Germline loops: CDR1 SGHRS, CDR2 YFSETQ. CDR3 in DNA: TGCGCCAGCAGTCACACAGGGTCTAACTATGGCTACACCTTC. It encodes CASSHTGSNYGYTF.

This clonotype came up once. DNA for the CDR3: TGTGCCAGCAGCTTGGTGTTAGCGGGAGATACTACAGATACGCAGTATTTT. It specifies CASSLVLAGDTTDTQYF. The chain joins TRBV5-5 to TRBJ2-3; TRBD2 agrees at 9 bases. In germline, CDR1 is SGHKS, CDR2 YYEKEE (reference sequence). V was clipped by 0 bases and J by 3 bases; unmatched bases: 8. The CDR3 extends over 17 amino acids.

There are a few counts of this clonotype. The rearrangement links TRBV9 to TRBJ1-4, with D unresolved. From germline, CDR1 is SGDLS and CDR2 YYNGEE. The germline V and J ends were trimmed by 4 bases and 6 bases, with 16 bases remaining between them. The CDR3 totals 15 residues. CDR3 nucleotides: TGTGCCAGCAGCCCTTACGTCGGTAGGGATGAAAAACTGTTTTTT. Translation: CASSPYVGRDEKLFF.

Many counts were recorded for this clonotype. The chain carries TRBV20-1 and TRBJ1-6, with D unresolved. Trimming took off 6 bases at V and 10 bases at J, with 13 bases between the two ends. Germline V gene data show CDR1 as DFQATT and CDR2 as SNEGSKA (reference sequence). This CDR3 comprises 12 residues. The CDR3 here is CSAREGTSPLHF. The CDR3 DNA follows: TGCAGTGCCCGGGAGGGAACCTCACCCCTCCACTTT.

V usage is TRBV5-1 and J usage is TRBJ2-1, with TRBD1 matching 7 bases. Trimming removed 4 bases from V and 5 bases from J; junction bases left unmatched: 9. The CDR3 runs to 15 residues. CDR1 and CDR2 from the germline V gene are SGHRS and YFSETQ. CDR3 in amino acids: CASSDRQGTHNEQFF. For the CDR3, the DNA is TGCGCCAGCAGCGATAGACAGGGCACGCACAATGAGCAGTTCTTC.

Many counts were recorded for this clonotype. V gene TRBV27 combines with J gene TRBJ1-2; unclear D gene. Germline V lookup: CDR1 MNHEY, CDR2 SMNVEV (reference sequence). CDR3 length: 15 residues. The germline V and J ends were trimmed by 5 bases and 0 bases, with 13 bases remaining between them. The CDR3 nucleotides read TGTGCCAGCAGTAGTCACAAAGCCTCTAACTATGGCTACACCTTC. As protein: CASSSHKASNYGYTF.

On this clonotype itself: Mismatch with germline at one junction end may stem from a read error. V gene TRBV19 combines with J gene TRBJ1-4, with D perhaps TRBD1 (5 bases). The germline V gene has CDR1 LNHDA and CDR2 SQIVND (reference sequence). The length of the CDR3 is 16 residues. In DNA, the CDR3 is TGTGCCAGTAGTATCGGGACGGATGCAACTAATGAAGAACTGTTTTTT. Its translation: CASSIGTDATNEELFF.

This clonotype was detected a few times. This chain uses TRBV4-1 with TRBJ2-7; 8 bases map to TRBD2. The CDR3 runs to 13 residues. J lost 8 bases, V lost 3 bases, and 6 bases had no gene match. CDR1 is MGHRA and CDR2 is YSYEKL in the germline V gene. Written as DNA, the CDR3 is TGCGCCAGCAGCCATGATACTAGCGGCCAGCAGTACTTC. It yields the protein CASSHDTSGQQYF.

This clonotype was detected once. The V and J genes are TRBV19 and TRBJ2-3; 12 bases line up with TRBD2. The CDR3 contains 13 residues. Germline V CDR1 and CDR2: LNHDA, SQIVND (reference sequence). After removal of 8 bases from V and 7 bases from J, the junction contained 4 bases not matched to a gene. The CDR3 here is CASGLAGLYTQYF. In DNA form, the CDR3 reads TGTGCCAGTGGACTAGCGGGATTGTATACGCAGTATTTT.

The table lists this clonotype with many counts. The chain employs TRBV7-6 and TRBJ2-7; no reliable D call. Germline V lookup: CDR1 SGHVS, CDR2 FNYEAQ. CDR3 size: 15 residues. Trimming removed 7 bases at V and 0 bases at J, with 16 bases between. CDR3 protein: CASKPLADPSYEQYF. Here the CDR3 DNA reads TGTGCCAGCAAACCACTGGCGGACCCCTCCTACGAGCAGTACTTC.

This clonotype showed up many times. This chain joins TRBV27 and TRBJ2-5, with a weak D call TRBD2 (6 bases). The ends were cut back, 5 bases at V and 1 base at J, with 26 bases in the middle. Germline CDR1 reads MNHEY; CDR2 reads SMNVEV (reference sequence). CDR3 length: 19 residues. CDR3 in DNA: TGTGCCAGCAGTCTCCGGGGACTGCCGGGCCTGGGGAGCCAAGAGACCCAGTACTTC. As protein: CASSLRGLPGLGSQETQYF.

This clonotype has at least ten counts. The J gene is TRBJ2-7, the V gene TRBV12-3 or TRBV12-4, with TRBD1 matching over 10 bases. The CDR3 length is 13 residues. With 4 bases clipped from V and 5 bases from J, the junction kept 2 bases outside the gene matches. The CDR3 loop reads CASSWDRGNEQYF. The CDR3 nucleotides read TGTGCCAGCAGTTGGGACAGGGGAAACGAGCAGTACTTC.

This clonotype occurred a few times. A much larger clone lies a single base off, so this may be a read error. The CDR3 region is CVSSAVGDGTGELFF. The CDR3 bases are TGTGTCAGCAGTGCAGTGGGGGACGGCACCGGGGAGCTGTTTTTT. V gene TRBV12-3 or TRBV12-4 combines with J gene TRBJ2-2; D may match TRBD1 or TRBD2 (5 bases each). The CDR3 is 15 amino acids.

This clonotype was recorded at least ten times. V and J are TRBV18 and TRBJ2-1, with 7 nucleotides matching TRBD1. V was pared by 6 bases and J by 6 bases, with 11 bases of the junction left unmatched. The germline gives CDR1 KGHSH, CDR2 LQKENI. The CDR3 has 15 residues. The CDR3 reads CASSGQLVYFNEQFF. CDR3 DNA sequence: TGTGCCAGCTCGGGACAGTTGGTCTACTTCAATGAGCAGTTCTTC.

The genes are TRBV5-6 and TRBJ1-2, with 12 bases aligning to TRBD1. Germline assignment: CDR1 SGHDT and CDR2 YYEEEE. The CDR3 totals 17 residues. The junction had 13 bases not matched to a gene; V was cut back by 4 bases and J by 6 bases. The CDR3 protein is CASSPRGTGGAEDGYTF. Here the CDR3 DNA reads TGTGCCAGCAGCCCACGCGGGACAGGGGGCGCGGAGGATGGCTACACCTTC.

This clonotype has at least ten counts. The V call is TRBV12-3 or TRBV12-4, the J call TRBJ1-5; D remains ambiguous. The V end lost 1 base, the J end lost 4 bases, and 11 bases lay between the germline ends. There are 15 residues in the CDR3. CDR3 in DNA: TGTGCCAGCAGTTTAGGAGCAGAAGTAAATCAGCCCCAGCATTTT. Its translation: CASSLGAEVNQPQHF.

Here the CDR3 DNA reads TGCAGCGCCCGGGACTCGGGTTACGAGCAGTACTTC. It encodes CSARDSGYEQYF. J is TRBJ2-7 and V is TRBV29-1; TRBD2 might be the D (6 bases). The V end was cut by 7 bases, the J end by 4 bases, with 14 bases between. The CDR3 totals 12 residues. Per germline, CDR1 SQVTM and CDR2 ANQGSEA.

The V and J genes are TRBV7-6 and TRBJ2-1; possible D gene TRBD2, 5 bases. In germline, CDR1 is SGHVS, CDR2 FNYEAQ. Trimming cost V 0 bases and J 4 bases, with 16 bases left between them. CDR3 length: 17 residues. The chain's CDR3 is CASSLALPDSTYNEQFF. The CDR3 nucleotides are TGTGCCAGCAGCTTAGCCCTTCCGGACTCCACTTACAATGAGCAGTTCTTC.

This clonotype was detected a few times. The CDR3 loop reads CASSTSRESETQYF. The CDR3 DNA follows: TGTGCCAGCAGTACTTCCCGGGAGTCGGAGACCCAGTACTTC. The chain is built from TRBV7-3 and TRBJ2-5; tentative D call: TRBD2 (6 bases). Trimming took 6 bases from V and 5 from J, leaving 16 bases between them. This CDR3 is built from 14 residues. Germline V gene sequence: CDR1 SGHTA, CDR2 FQGTGA.

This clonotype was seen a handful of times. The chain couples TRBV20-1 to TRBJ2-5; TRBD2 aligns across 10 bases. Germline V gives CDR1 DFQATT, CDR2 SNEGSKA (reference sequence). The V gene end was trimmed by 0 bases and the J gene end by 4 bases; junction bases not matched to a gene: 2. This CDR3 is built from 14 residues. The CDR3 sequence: CSARDTSGIETQYF. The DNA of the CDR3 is TGCAGTGCTAGAGATACTAGCGGGATAGAGACCCAGTACTTC.

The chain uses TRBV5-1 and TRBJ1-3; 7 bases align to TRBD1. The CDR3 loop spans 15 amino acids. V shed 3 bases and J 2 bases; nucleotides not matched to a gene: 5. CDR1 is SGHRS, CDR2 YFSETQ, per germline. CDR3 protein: CASSSTGSAGNTIYF. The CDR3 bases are TGCGCCAGCAGCTCGACAGGGTCGGCTGGAAACACCATATATTTT.

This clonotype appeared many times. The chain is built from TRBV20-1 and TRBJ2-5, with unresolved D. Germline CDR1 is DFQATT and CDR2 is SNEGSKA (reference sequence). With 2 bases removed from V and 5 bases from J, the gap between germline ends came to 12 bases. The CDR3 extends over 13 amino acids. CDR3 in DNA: TGCAGTGCTAGATCGGGTTCTTCTGAGACCCAGTACTTC. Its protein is CSARSGSSETQYF.

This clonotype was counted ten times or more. CDR3 sequence (DNA): TGTGCCAGCAGTTTAGAGGACAGCGATTATGGCTACACCTTC. Translated, it gives CASSLEDSDYGYTF. This chain links TRBV12-3 or TRBV12-4 with TRBJ1-2; perhaps TRBD1 as D (6 bases). The CDR3 is made up of 14 amino acids. Between the trimmed V and J ends, which lost 1 base and 5 bases, there was a span of 11 bases.